This TCR beta chain is from a study of blood T cell repertoires in COVID-19. About the research overall: The origin of the acute and convalescent COVID-19 samples was the United States, Italy and Spain. The analysed material was cDNA or gDNA that came from T cells, B-cell-depleted T cells, or PBMCs.

Study processing details: Estimates of nucleated cell counts were drawn from the amplification of reference gene primers. Sequencing used immunoSEQ multiplex PCR; TCRdb keeps in-frame clones, though not all of them. V, J and clone size reflect that table, while D and trimming were determined from the DNA. The sample holds over 85,000 clones, roughly 80% seen once. Germline V gene sequence: CDR1 KGHSH, CDR2 LQKENI. V lost 6 bases and J 6 bases, leaving 11 bases between the germline ends. The CDR3 covers 12 residues. The sequencing sample was made of peripheral blood. This receptor was obtained from a human donor in a cohort sampled during active COVID-19. The chain carries TRBV18 and TRBJ2-5; D unresolved. The CDR3 nucleotides read TGTGCCAGCTCCCAAAATCTACAGACCCAGTACTTC. Its protein product is CASSQNLQTQYF.